One and the same sample provided the 26 T cell receptor beta chains below, sequenced in a study of T cells after yellow fever vaccination (dated by TCRdb to the late 2010s). The treatment or condition label, read with the paper, signifies: live attenuated yellow fever vaccine strain. The library was built by means of 5' RACE. The listed sequencing device is Illumina NovaSeq 6000. The public reads were reprocessed in TCRdb via fastp at Q25 and MiXCR, keeping in-frame beta chains. When rows share a CDR3 protein, they turn into one entry using the most common DNA and genes. Here the sample has roughly 99,000 distinct CDR3 sequences; about 5.8% occur a single time. The ten largest clones capture roughly 41% of the sample. Sequences were derived from CD8+ T cells sorted from PBMCs, sampled 10 days after the yellow fever booster vaccination. Receptors were obtained from a man aged 18 to 30 who received the YFV17D yellow fever vaccine.

This clonotype was observed a few times. CDR3 in DNA: TGTGCCAGCAGCTTAGGAACAGCCTATACCTACAATGAGCAGTTCTTC. It yields the protein CASSLGTAYTYNEQFF. This chain uses TRBV7-6 with TRBJ2-1; no firm D call. Germline V gives CDR1 SGHVS, CDR2 FNYEAQ. This CDR3 has 16 residues. The ends were cut back, 1 base at V and 2 bases at J, with 12 bases in the middle.

The chain recombines TRBV6-5 with TRBJ1-5; a possible D gene is TRBD1 (6 bases). The V gene's germline CDR1 is MNHEY and CDR2 SVGAGI. The V gene lost 5 bases and the J gene lost 1 base, with 12 bases spanning the gap. The CDR3 spans 15 residues. DNA of the CDR3: TGTGCCAGCAGTCCGCAACAGGGAAGCAATCAGCCCCAGCATTTT. This codes for CASSPQQGSNQPQHF.

This clonotype has more than one count but fewer than ten. This chain links TRBV5-6 with TRBJ2-1; TRBD1 aligns across 9 bases. Germline V gives CDR1 SGHDT, CDR2 YYEEEE. The CDR3 loop spans 15 amino acids. The V segment lost 2 bases and the J segment 3 bases; nucleotides outside the gene matches: 3. The chain's CDR3 is CASSFGTGFYNEQFF. The CDR3 region has the DNA TGTGCCAGCAGCTTCGGGACAGGGTTCTACAATGAGCAGTTCTTC.

This clonotype was counted many times. The chain has TRBV12-3 or TRBV12-4 and TRBJ1-1; the D gene is possibly TRBD1 (5 bases). V was shortened by 5 bases and J by 4 bases, with 20 bases between the two germline ends. The CDR3 consists of 16 residues. CDR3: CASSSAGAAQGTEAFF. CDR3 in DNA: TGTGCCAGCAGTAGTGCCGGGGCAGCCCAGGGCACTGAAGCTTTCTTT.

This clonotype was seen a few times. The gene calls are TRBV7-9 and TRBJ2-2, with 7 bases lining up with TRBD1. The CDR3 has 14 residues. V gave up 1 base and J gave up 6 bases; unmatched junction bases: 2. Germline V gene lookup returns CDR1 SEHNR and CDR2 FQNEAQ (reference sequence). This CDR3 reads CASSLGTGAGELFF. The CDR3 DNA sequence: TGTGCCAGCAGCTTAGGTACAGGGGCCGGGGAGCTGTTTTTT.

A few counts support this clonotype. This sequence joins TRBV5-6 and TRBJ2-3; D uncertain. This CDR3 is built from 15 residues. Trimming pared 0 bases from V and 0 bases from J, leaving 8 bases between. CDR1 and CDR2 (germline): SGHDT, YYEEEE. CDR3 in DNA: TGTGCCAGCAGCTTGGACAATCCTAGCACAGATACGCAGTATTTT. Protein product: CASSLDNPSTDTQYF. Supplemented by reference TRBV5-6 and TRBJ2-3, the full variable domain reads DAGVTQSPTHLIKTRGQQVTLRCSPKSGHDTVSWYQQALGQGPQFIFQYYEEEERQRGNFPDRFSGHQFPNYSSELNVNALLLGDSALYLCASSLDNPSTDTQYFGPGTRLTVL.

This clonotype was seen ten or more times. V gene TRBV29-1 combines with J gene TRBJ2-3; 8 bases line up with TRBD1. The CDR3 has 14 residues. J gave up 7 bases and V 2 bases, and 8 bases lay outside the gene matches. Looked up from germline, CDR1 is SQVTM and CDR2 is ANQGSEA. The CDR3 bases are TGCAGCGTTGAATTGGCAGGGGGCATCAATACGCAGTATTTT. Amino acid sequence: CSVELAGGINTQYF.

The sample holds a few counts of this clonotype. The chain employs TRBV11-2 and TRBJ2-5, with TRBD1 as a possible D gene (6 bases). CDR1 SGHAT and CDR2 FQNNGV come from the germline V gene. V was clipped by 3 bases and J by 2 bases, with 10 bases between them. The CDR3 has 14 residues. The CDR3 DNA reads as TGTGCCAGCAGCTTCGGACAGCAACAAGAGACCCAGTACTTC. Residues: CASSFGQQQETQYF.

The V and J genes are TRBV2 and TRBJ1-2; TRBD1 matches 10 bases. The CDR3 has 14 residues. Germline lookup yields CDR1 SNHLY and CDR2 FYNNEI. Trimming at V came to 3 bases and at J to 6 bases, leaving 4 bases not matched to a gene. CDR3: CASSDGGTGDGYTF. The DNA for the CDR3 is TGTGCCAGCAGTGACGGCGGGACAGGGGATGGCTACACCTTC.

There are a few counts of this clonotype. V gene TRBV6-6 combines with J gene TRBJ1-5; a weak D match, TRBD1 (6 bases). CDR3 length equals 18 residues. CDR1 is MNHNY and CDR2 is SVGAGI in the germline V gene (reference sequence). With 4 bases removed from V and 0 bases from J, the gap between germline ends came to 19 bases. This CDR3 is CASSFGGLRYHSNQPQHF. The CDR3 DNA is TGTGCCAGCAGTTTCGGGGGCCTCAGATACCATAGCAATCAGCCCCAGCATTTT.

The chain is built from TRBV3-1 and TRBJ2-2, with a possible D match to TRBD1 (6 bases). V shed 0 bases and J shed 2 bases, with 10 bases lying between them. The CDR3 contains 16 residues. The germline V gene has CDR1 LGHDT and CDR2 YNNKEL (reference sequence). The CDR3 DNA reads as TGTGCCAGCAGCCAAGAGGGACAATCTAACACCGGGGAGCTGTTTTTT. Translated: CASSQEGQSNTGELFF.

The rearrangement uses TRBV9 and TRBJ2-1; D is possibly TRBD1 (5 bases). This CDR3 is 15 amino acids long. Germline V gene lookup returns CDR1 SGDLS and CDR2 YYNGEE. Trimming took off 0 bases at V and 3 bases at J, with 10 bases between the two ends. The CDR3, as DNA: TGTGCCAGCAGCGTAGGGTTCCAGGGCTACAATGAGCAGTTCTTC. It codes for CASSVGFQGYNEQFF.

This clonotype came up a few times. The chain links TRBV4-1 to TRBJ2-2; D remains unclear. The CDR3 extends over 14 amino acids. CDR1 and CDR2 from the germline V gene are MGHRA and YSYEKL. Trimming stripped 1 base from V and 5 bases from J, with 8 bases between. For the CDR3, the DNA is TGCGCCAGCAGCCAAGGCCAGGTTACCGGGGAGCTGTTTTTT. This encodes CASSQGQVTGELFF.

The table lists this clonotype with a few counts. J is TRBJ1-3 and V is TRBV29-1; D not resolved. With 1 base removed from V and 2 bases from J, the gap between germline ends came to 12 bases. Germline V gives CDR1 SQVTM, CDR2 ANQGSEA. CDR3 length: 15 residues. CDR3 amino acids: CSVEVVEGPGNTIYF. The CDR3 nucleotides are TGCAGCGTTGAAGTGGTGGAGGGTCCTGGAAACACCATATATTTT. Full variable domain (outside the CDR3, taken from reference TRBV29-1 and TRBJ1-3): SAVISQKPSRDICQRGTSLTIQCQVDSQVTMMFWYRQQPGQSLTLIATANQGSEATYESGFVIDKFPISRPNLTFSTLTVSNMSPEDSSIYLCSVEVVEGPGNTIYFGEGSWLTVV.

The CDR3 protein is CAWSAILVEVGGGYNEQFF. CDR3 bases: TGTGCCTGGAGTGCCATACTCGTCGAAGTTGGGGGTGGATACAATGAGCAGTTCTTC. This sequence joins TRBV30 and TRBJ2-1, with D perhaps assigned TRBD1 or TRBD2 (5 bases each). Trimming stripped 1 base from V and 4 bases from J, with 26 bases between. CDR3 length equals 19 residues. Germline V gene sequence: CDR1 GTSNPN, CDR2 SVGIG (reference sequence).

The chain joins TRBV20-1 to TRBJ2-3, with D possibly being TRBD1 (6 bases). The V gene lost 6 bases and the J gene lost 3 bases, with 10 bases spanning the gap. This CDR3 contains 12 residues. The germline V gene has CDR1 DFQATT and CDR2 SNEGSKA (reference sequence). CDR3 nucleotide sequence: TGCAGTGCAAAAACAGGGACAGATACGCAGTATTTT. Amino acid sequence: CSAKTGTDTQYF.

This clonotype was seen repeatedly, ten times or more. This chain links TRBV7-2 with TRBJ2-2; D might be TRBD2 (5 bases). The CDR3 spans 14 residues. Germline V lookup: CDR1 SGHTA, CDR2 FQGNSA. V gave up 5 bases and J gave up 6 bases, with 13 bases separating them. Here the CDR3 DNA reads TGTGCCAGCAGCCTTACGGGGAGCCCCGGGGAGCTGTTTTTT. Translated: CASSLTGSPGELFF.

In this sample, this clonotype turned up a few times. The rearrangement links TRBV6-5 to TRBJ2-5; TRBD2 matches at 9 bases. The germline V gene encodes CDR1 MNHEY and CDR2 SVGAGI. Trimming removed 6 bases from V and 1 base from J; junction bases left unmatched: 6. This CDR3 has 15 amino acids. CDR3: CASRRVAGVQETQYF. The CDR3 nucleotides are TGTGCCAGCAGAAGAGTAGCGGGGGTCCAAGAGACCCAGTACTTC.

The gene calls are TRBV4-3 and TRBJ2-5; D might be TRBD2 (6 bases). With 0 bases removed from V and 5 bases from J, the gap between germline ends came to 13 bases. CDR1 is LGHNA and CDR2 is YSLEER in the germline V gene. This CDR3 contains 15 residues. CDR3 sequence reads: CASSQDPSRGETQYF. DNA of the CDR3: TGCGCCAGCAGCCAAGATCCATCGCGGGGCGAGACCCAGTACTTC.

The chain couples TRBV12-3 or TRBV12-4 to TRBJ2-2; TRBD2 aligns across 7 bases. J was trimmed by 5 bases and V by 6 bases; bases with no gene match: 9. The CDR3 has 15 amino acids. CDR3 amino acids: CASSSGLDWTGELFF. The CDR3 DNA reads as TGTGCCAGCAGCTCCGGACTAGATTGGACCGGGGAGCTGTTTTTT.

This chain joins TRBV5-6 and TRBJ2-1; D may correspond to TRBD1 or TRBD2 (5 bases each). The CDR3 covers 14 residues. Germline V CDR1 and CDR2: SGHDT, YYEEEE. V lost 6 bases, J lost 3 bases, and 13 bases lay in between. The CDR3, as DNA: TGTGCCAGCAAGAGAGATGGGGGCTACAATGAGCAGTTCTTC. Amino acid sequence: CASKRDGGYNEQFF.

This clonotype appeared a few times. V and J are TRBV7-3 and TRBJ2-1; unclear D gene. The germline CDR1 and CDR2 sequences are SGHTA and FQGTGA. The CDR3 spans 15 residues. The V and J ends lost 2 bases and 1 base respectively, with 9 bases between them. CDR3 sequence: CASSLGSLSYNEQFF. The CDR3 DNA is TGTGCCAGCAGCTTAGGTTCGTTGTCCTACAATGAGCAGTTCTTC.

The V call is TRBV12-3 or TRBV12-4, the J call TRBJ2-7, with unresolved D. The CDR3 is 12 amino acids. V lost 2 bases, J lost 5 bases, and 7 bases lay in between. DNA of the CDR3: TGTGCCAGCAGTTTATGGACGGACGAGCAGTACTTC. It codes for CASSLWTDEQYF.

This clonotype was detected only a few times. The chain employs TRBV6-1 and TRBJ1-5; 8 bases are shared with TRBD1. V was clipped by 4 bases and J by 2 bases; unmatched bases: 7. Germline-derived CDR1 and CDR2 are MNHNS and SASEGT. CDR3 length: 16 amino acids. The CDR3 is CASSVSGGRGNQPQHF. The CDR3, as DNA: TGTGCCAGCAGTGTATCAGGGGGCCGGGGCAATCAGCCCCAGCATTTT.

The rearrangement joins TRBV4-1 to TRBJ1-4; D might be TRBD1 (6 bases). The CDR3 has 15 residues. The germline CDR1 and CDR2 sequences are MGHRA and YSYEKL. Deletions cut 5 bases from V and 7 bases from J, with 17 bases between. DNA for the CDR3: TGCGCCAGCAGCAACCGGGACAACAGCGGTGAAAAACTGTTTTTT. This encodes CASSNRDNSGEKLFF.

V usage is TRBV4-2 and J usage is TRBJ2-5, with 8 bases aligning to TRBD2. V shed 0 bases and J 0 bases; nucleotides not matched to a gene: 9. CDR1 is LGHNA, CDR2 YNFKEQ, per germline. The CDR3 sequence is 18 residues long. In DNA, the CDR3 is TGTGCCAGCAGCCAAGAACCCCAGGCTAGCGGGTACCAAGAGACCCAGTACTTC. It specifies CASSQEPQASGYQETQYF.